A single sample is the source of the 25 T cell receptor beta chains below, sequenced in a study of spatial heterogeneity in lung cancer. In TCRdb, the 5' RACE reads were re-called with MiXCR into one record per CDR3 protein. The sample lists some 4,900 distinct CDR3 sequences, 26% occurring once. Sample time point: sample taken at primary tumor resection. Tumor, nontumor lung or frozen PBMC supplied whole RNA, sequenced without sorting. The sample here was PBMCs, taken at surgery. Source of these receptors: a male donor with early-stage non-small cell lung cancer.

By sample share, this clonotype is medium-sized (0.01 to 0.1%). The CDR3 reads CASSYSRGDGETQYF. CDR3 coding DNA: TGTGCCAGCAGTTACTCGAGGGGGGACGGAGAGACCCAGTACTTC. This chain uses TRBV6-5 with TRBJ2-5; tentatively, D is TRBD1 or TRBD2 (6 bases each). The CDR3 totals 15 residues. CDR1 and CDR2 from the germline V gene are MNHEY and SVGAGI. V was clipped by 0 bases and J by 4 bases, with 12 bases between them.

By share of the sample, this clonotype is medium-sized. This chain connects TRBV12-3 or TRBV12-4 to TRBJ2-3, with D possibly TRBD2 on 5 matching bases. The CDR3 is 15 amino acids. V was pared by 4 bases and J by 0 bases, with 11 bases between. CDR3 nucleotides: TGTGCCAGCAGTTCCGGGATAAAGAGCACAGATACGCAGTATTTT. Its protein product is CASSSGIKSTDTQYF.

The genes are TRBV7-9 and TRBJ2-7, with 12 nucleotides matching TRBD2. The CDR3 length is 18 residues. V gave up 1 base and J gave up 5 bases; unmatched junction bases: 12. CDR1 is SEHNR and CDR2 is FQNEAQ in the germline V gene (reference sequence). CDR3 DNA sequence: TGTGCCAGCAGCTTAGACCCCTGGCTAGCGGGAGGGCCCGACGAGCAGTACTTC. This encodes CASSLDPWLAGGPDEQYF.

The V gene is TRBV9, the J gene TRBJ2-2; the D gene is possibly TRBD1 (6 bases). The ends were cut back, 2 bases at V and 1 base at J, with 12 bases in the middle. The CDR3 has 16 residues. The germline V gene has CDR1 SGDLS and CDR2 YYNGEE. CDR3 sequence (DNA): TGTGCCAGCAGCGTGAATTTGGACAGGAACACCGGGGAGCTGTTTTTT. This encodes CASSVNLDRNTGELFF.

By proportion, this clonotype is medium-sized. The chain joins TRBV7-9 to TRBJ1-3; TRBD1 is a possible D gene (5 bases). Deletions cut 7 bases from V and 2 bases from J, with 12 bases between. The CDR3 has 14 amino acids. Germline V lookup: CDR1 SEHNR, CDR2 FQNEAQ (reference sequence). This chain's CDR3 is CASTLRRAGNTIYF. The CDR3, as DNA: TGTGCCAGCACCCTCCGCAGGGCTGGAAACACCATATATTTT.

The V gene is TRBV16, the J gene TRBJ1-5; tentative D call: TRBD1 (6 bases). Germline assignment: CDR1 KGHSY and CDR2 FQNENV. The CDR3 sequence is 15 residues long. Trimming removed 2 bases from V and 5 bases from J, with 13 bases in between. The CDR3 reads CASSQIRSGDQPQHF. CDR3 nucleotides: TGTGCCAGCAGCCAAATCAGATCAGGGGATCAGCCCCAGCATTTT.

This CDR3 reads CASRPLTAAFSGANVLTF. As DNA, the CDR3 is TGTGCCAGCCGCCCTCTCACCGCAGCCTTCTCTGGGGCCAACGTCCTGACTTTC. J is TRBJ2-6 and V is TRBV6-2 or TRBV6-3; D gene ambiguous. Germline V gives CDR1 MNHEY, CDR2 SVGEGT. Trimming removed 8 bases from V and 0 bases from J, with 20 bases in between. The CDR3 totals 18 residues.

The chain combines TRBV29-1 with TRBJ2-4; 7 nucleotides align to TRBD2. The germline V gene encodes CDR1 SQVTM and CDR2 ANQGSEA. There are 12 residues in the CDR3. With V trimmed by 4 bases and J by 6 bases, 3 bases remained unmatched. CDR3 DNA sequence: TGCAGCGTTGGGGAGGGCCGAAACATTCAGTACTTC. Amino acid sequence: CSVGEGRNIQYF.

This clonotype is categorized as medium-sized. The CDR3 protein is CASSYASGGGNEQFF. CDR3 DNA sequence: TGTGCCAGCAGCTACGCTAGCGGAGGGGGGAATGAGCAGTTCTTC. The V and J genes are TRBV7-2 and TRBJ2-1, with D possibly matching TRBD2 (7 bases). CDR1 SGHTA and CDR2 FQGNSA come from the germline V gene. V was shortened by 4 bases and J by 7 bases, with 17 bases between the two germline ends. The CDR3 contains 15 residues. The full variable domain, rest sourced from reference TRBV7-2 and TRBJ2-1, is GAGVSQSPSNKVTEKGKDVELRCDPISGHTALYWYRQSLGQGLEFLIYFQGNSAPDKSGLPSDRFSAERTGGSVSTLTIQRTQQEDSAVYLCASSYASGGGNEQFFGPGTRLTVL.

This clonotype is termed medium-sized. V usage is TRBV7-9 and J usage is TRBJ1-5, with D possibly matching TRBD1 (5 bases). CDR1 and CDR2 (germline): SEHNR, FQNEAQ (reference sequence). Trimming left V 0 bases short and J 2 bases short, with 8 bases between. This CDR3 region has 15 residues. CDR3 loop: CASSLARDGNQPQHF. The CDR3 nucleotides read TGTGCCAGCAGCTTAGCTCGGGACGGCAATCAGCCCCAGCATTTT.

The chain joins TRBV7-9 to TRBJ2-3; D ambiguous. The CDR3 sequence is 14 residues long. The germline gives CDR1 SEHNR, CDR2 FQNEAQ (reference sequence). V was cut by 1 base and J by 6 bases, with 11 bases left in between. CDR3 protein: CASSLGQSADTQYF. CDR3 coding DNA: TGTGCCAGCAGCTTAGGGCAATCCGCTGATACGCAGTATTTT.

Within the sample, this clonotype is medium-sized (0.01 to 0.1%). The chain links TRBV6-6 to TRBJ1-5, with 8 nucleotides matching TRBD1. Per the germline V gene, CDR1 is MNHNY and CDR2 is SVGAGI (reference sequence). CDR3 length equals 15 residues. V gave up 6 bases and J gave up 2 bases; unmatched junction bases: 6. The CDR3 region is CASSSTGVGNQPQHF. In DNA form, the CDR3 reads TGTGCCAGCAGCTCGACAGGGGTGGGCAATCAGCCCCAGCATTTT.

This chain links TRBV20-1 with TRBJ1-2; 9 nucleotides align to TRBD1. CDR3 size: 14 residues. Germline loops: CDR1 DFQATT, CDR2 SNEGSKA (reference sequence). Germline trimming cut 3 bases from V and 7 bases from J; bases unmatched to any gene: 9. The CDR3 loop reads CSARADRGSSGYTF. As DNA, the CDR3 is TGCAGTGCTAGGGCGGACAGGGGAAGCTCTGGCTACACCTTC.

This clonotype has a handful of counts. The rearrangement links TRBV7-4 to TRBJ2-1; 9 bases align to TRBD2. Germline CDR1 SGHVT, CDR2 SQSDAQ. The CDR3 is 15 amino acids. J lost 3 bases, V lost 4 bases, and 4 bases had no gene match. CDR3 DNA: TGTGCCAGCAGCTCATCTAGCGGGGACTACAATGAGCAGTTCTTC. Its translation is CASSSSSGDYNEQFF.

This clonotype was found once. The chain carries TRBV11-2 and TRBJ2-2; D might be TRBD2 (6 bases). The CDR3 extends over 13 amino acids. V lost 5 bases and J lost 3, with 7 bases in between. The germline V gene encodes CDR1 SGHAT and CDR2 FQNNGV. CDR3 DNA: TGTGCCAGCAGCCCGGGGGACACCGGGGAGCTGTTTTTT. Amino acid sequence: CASSPGDTGELFF.

The sample holds a few counts of this clonotype. The CDR3 here is CAWSYSAYEQYF. CDR3 in DNA: TGTGCCTGGAGTTACTCAGCCTACGAGCAGTACTTC. V gene TRBV30 combines with J gene TRBJ2-7; no firm D call. Looked up from germline, CDR1 is GTSNPN and CDR2 is SVGIG (reference sequence). V was pared by 2 bases and J by 2 bases, with 7 bases between. This CDR3 spans 12 amino acids.

This clonotype occurred a few times. This rearrangement joins TRBV27 to TRBJ1-2, with D possibly matching TRBD1 (5 bases). The CDR3 has 14 residues. Germline V gene sequence: CDR1 MNHEY, CDR2 SMNVEV (reference sequence). Trimming pared 3 bases from V and 5 bases from J, leaving 13 bases between. The CDR3 protein is CASSFGATAYGYTF. As DNA, the CDR3 is TGTGCCAGCAGTTTTGGCGCGACAGCATATGGCTACACCTTC.

This clonotype counts as medium-sized. The gene calls are TRBV23-1 and TRBJ1-5; no clear D. TRBV23-1 belongs to the ORF category, with a function that is uncertain. The V end was cut by 1 base, the J end by 2 bases, with 18 bases between. The CDR3 is 18 residues long. CDR3 region: CASSQLRWPGKGNQPQHF. The CDR3 region has the DNA TGCGCCAGCAGTCAATTGCGGTGGCCCGGCAAGGGCAATCAGCCCCAGCATTTT.

This clonotype is termed medium-sized (0.01 to 0.1%). The chain is built from TRBV10-2 and TRBJ2-7, with a tentative D call TRBD1 (6 bases). Germline V gene sequence: CDR1 WSHSY, CDR2 SAAADI. The CDR3 loop spans 14 amino acids. Trimming removed 0 bases from V and 5 bases from J, with 11 bases in between. This CDR3 is CASSESWTVDEQYF. The DNA for the CDR3 is TGCGCCAGCAGTGAGTCGTGGACAGTTGACGAGCAGTACTTC.

Relative to its sample, this clonotype is medium-sized. The rearrangement joins TRBV12-3 or TRBV12-4 to TRBJ2-1; the match to TRBD1 covers 7 bases. Trimming removed 5 bases from V and 3 bases from J; junction bases left unmatched: 7. This CDR3 is 15 amino acids long. This chain's CDR3 is CASSLRDRNYNEQFF. In DNA, the CDR3 is TGTGCCAGCAGTCTCCGGGACAGAAACTACAATGAGCAGTTCTTC.

This clonotype is medium-sized within its sample. This chain connects TRBV29-1 to TRBJ2-2; D could derive from TRBD1 or TRBD2 (5 bases each). V lost 6 bases and J lost 5, with 22 bases in between. The V gene's germline CDR1 is SQVTM and CDR2 ANQGSEA. The CDR3 runs to 16 residues. The CDR3 bases are TGCAGCGTAGATACCGGGACCCACATCGGGACCGGGGAGCTGTTTTTT. This codes for CSVDTGTHIGTGELFF.

A word on this clonotype: Just one base apart from a much larger clone, this may be a read error. V gene TRBV11-1 combines with J gene TRBJ2-7; 7 positions agree with TRBD1. The V gene's germline CDR1 is SGHAT and CDR2 FQDESV (reference sequence). V shed 7 bases, J shed 2 bases, and the junction held 11 bases outside the gene matches. The CDR3 sequence is 15 residues long. The CDR3 sequence: CASNQPGQLTYEQYF. The CDR3 DNA sequence: TGTGCCAGCAACCAACCGGGACAGCTAACCTACGAGCAGTACTTC.

This clonotype is termed medium-sized. The gene calls are TRBV23-1 and TRBJ2-3; 8 positions agree with TRBD2. TRBV23-1 is identified as an open reading frame with a role that is uncertain. There are 19 residues in the CDR3. Unmatched junction bases numbered 14, after V lost 1 base and J lost 2 bases. CDR3 amino acids: CASSQWGAHSGDNTDTQYF. The CDR3 nucleotides are TGCGCCAGCAGTCAATGGGGGGCGCATAGCGGGGATAACACAGATACGCAGTATTTT.

J is TRBJ2-6 and V is TRBV11-2; D remains ambiguous. CDR1 is SGHAT and CDR2 is FQNNGV in the germline V gene. CDR3 length equals 16 residues. V was shortened by 1 base and J by 2 bases, with 9 bases between the two germline ends. The CDR3 DNA is TGTGCCAGCAGCTTAGTTGGTTGGGCTGGGGCCAACGTCCTGACTTTC. Amino acid sequence: CASSLVGWAGANVLTF.

Within the sample, this clonotype is medium-sized. V usage is TRBV23-1 and J usage is TRBJ2-7; the D gene is possibly TRBD2 (5 bases). TRBV23-1 is an ORF; its function is uncertain. This CDR3 contains 15 residues. V was trimmed by 3 bases and J by 5 bases, leaving 17 bases between them. Here the CDR3 reads CASSHLPQRENEQYF. The CDR3 nucleotides read TGCGCCAGCAGTCACCTTCCACAGAGGGAGAACGAGCAGTACTTC.